This entry concerns a single TCR beta chain. The antigen remains unidentified. This specimen belongs to a study of blood T cells in healthy people across ages. Whole-study findings and limits: Conclusively comparing naive with antigen-experienced cells was impossible with unsorted PBMCs.

CDR3 length equals 17 residues. Per the germline V gene, CDR1 is SGHTA and CDR2 is FQGNSA. J lost 6 bases, V lost 0 bases, and 9 bases had no gene match. Next came a second PCR, run for roughly 6 to 11 cycles, which used a sample-barcoded 5' primer along with a J-beta primer mix. TCRdb re-called the 5' RACE reads through MiXCR, storing one row per CDR3 protein. The sample has 590,000 or so distinct CDR3 sequences; approximately 30% are singletons. This chain connects TRBV7-2 to TRBJ2-3; 10 bases are a match to TRBD2. Sequencing was carried out using blood. This TCR came from a woman aged 80 or older in good health. The DNA for the CDR3 is TGTGCCAGCAGCTTAGCGCAGGCTAGCGGGGGAATTGATACGCAGTATTTT. It is translated as CASSLAQASGGIDTQYF.